This T cell receptor (beta chain) is drawn from a study of T cell responses to AZD1222 COVID-19 vaccine. The germline V gene encodes CDR1 SEHNR and CDR2 FQNEAQ (reference sequence). There are 15 residues in the CDR3. Trimming left V 3 bases short and J 3 bases short, with 15 bases between. Sequencing used immunoSEQ multiplex PCR; TCRdb keeps in-frame clones, though not all of them. The table has about 84,000 clones, roughly 86% seen once. The sequence derives from an adult who received the AZD1222 COVID-19 vaccine. Specimen: peripheral blood, collected 28 days after the second AZD1222 dose. The chain combines TRBV7-9 with TRBJ2-7, with D hard to call. In DNA, the CDR3 is TGTGCCAGCAGCTTGATGGACGGACCAAGCTACGAGCAGTACTTC. Its protein is CASSLMDGPSYEQYF.